One and the same sample provided the 17 T cell receptor beta chains below, sequenced in a study of blood T cell repertoires in COVID-19. Here immunoSEQ multiplex PCR was the method, and the copy in TCRdb shows in-frame clones only, minus some. Seen here are fewer than 200,000 clones, 70% to 85% observed once, and the top ten hold more than 6%. Specimen: peripheral blood. These receptors all stem from a woman aged 40 to 49 with COVID-19, enrolled during active disease.

The chain links TRBV5-1 to TRBJ2-3; D is possibly TRBD1 (6 bases). Germline V CDR1 and CDR2: SGHRS, YFSETQ. V dropped 5 bases and J dropped 3 bases, with 13 bases sitting between them. The CDR3 totals 14 residues. DNA of the CDR3: TGCGCCAGCAGGCAGGGGTCGGGTACAGATACGCAGTATTTT. The encoded protein is CASRQGSGTDTQYF.

The rearrangement joins TRBV7-9 to TRBJ1-6, with TRBD1 as a possible D gene (5 bases). Germline assignment: CDR1 SEHNR and CDR2 FQNEAQ (reference sequence). The CDR3 sequence is 15 residues long. V shed 5 bases and J shed 9 bases, with 17 bases lying between them. In DNA, the CDR3 is TGTGCCAGCAGCCGAGAGGGACTCCGTTTTTCACCCCTCCACTTT. Translation gives CASSREGLRFSPLHF.

The chain carries TRBV19 and TRBJ2-7; 9 positions match TRBD1. The CDR3 spans 14 residues. Trimming removed 6 bases from V and 3 bases from J; junction bases left unmatched: 6. Germline CDR1 LNHDA, CDR2 SQIVND (reference sequence). The CDR3 here is CASSRGQGNYEQYF. The CDR3 coding sequence is TGTGCCAGTAGCCGCGGACAGGGGAACTACGAGCAGTACTTC.

The rearrangement joins TRBV2 to TRBJ2-7; D is unresolved. The CDR3 has 12 amino acids. Germline-derived CDR1 and CDR2 are SNHLY and FYNNEI. Trimming removed 8 bases at V and 3 bases at J, with 11 bases between. CDR3 loop: CASSPGLYEQYV. The CDR3 nucleotides read TGTGCCAGCTCGCCCGGTCTCTACGAGCAGTACGTC.

As to this clone: Within the sample, other DNA sequences also encode this same CDR3. The chain is built from TRBV5-1 and TRBJ2-1; D may be TRBD2 (5 bases). The CDR3 length is 15 residues. V was cut by 0 bases and J by 0 bases, with 7 bases left in between. In germline, CDR1 is SGHRS, CDR2 YFSETQ. The CDR3 DNA reads as TGCGCCAGCAGCTTGGGTGGGAGCTCCTACAATGAGCAGTTCTTC. Its translation is CASSLGGSSYNEQFF.

This clone showed up just a few times. The chain is built from TRBV19 and TRBJ1-1, with 8 bases lining up with TRBD1. In germline, CDR1 is LNHDA, CDR2 SQIVND (reference sequence). V trimming: 4 bases; J trimming: 3 bases; junction bases outside the gene matches: 1. The CDR3 covers 13 residues. Written as DNA, the CDR3 is TGTGCCAGTAGTACGGACAGGGACACTGAAGCTTTCTTT. This codes for CASSTDRDTEAFF.

The chain links TRBV24-1 to TRBJ1-1; D possibly corresponds to TRBD1 (6 bases). The CDR3 runs 13 residues. V shed 8 bases and J shed 5 bases, with 14 bases lying between them. The germline CDR1 and CDR2 sequences are KGHDR and SFDVKD. CDR3: CATTGGPGTEAFF. The CDR3 DNA reads TGTGCCACCACGGGGGGCCCGGGGACTGAAGCTTTCTTT.

In its sample, this clone was seen once. V gene TRBV27 combines with J gene TRBJ2-3, with 9 bases fitting TRBD2. The CDR3 length is 16 residues. V trimming: 6 bases; J trimming: 5 bases; junction bases outside the gene matches: 12. CDR1 and CDR2 (germline): MNHEY, SMNVEV (reference sequence). In DNA form, the CDR3 reads TGTGCCAGCAGGGGAAACCCGGGACTAGCAGGAGATACGCAGTATTTT. Translated, it gives CASRGNPGLAGDTQYF.

The chain carries TRBV10-3 and TRBJ2-1, with D perhaps TRBD1 (5 bases). The CDR3 loop spans 16 amino acids. The germline gives CDR1 ENHRY, CDR2 SYGVKD. V shed 6 bases and J shed 0 bases, with 15 bases lying between them. Here the CDR3 DNA reads TGTGCCATCAGAGAGACAGCCCCGAGCTCCTACAATGAGCAGTTCTTC. It is translated as CAIRETAPSSYNEQFF.

This chain joins TRBV6-5 and TRBJ2-2; maybe TRBD2 (5 bases). Trimming stripped 8 bases from V and 0 bases from J, with 10 bases between. In germline, CDR1 is MNHEY, CDR2 SVGAGI. The CDR3 is 14 amino acids. Here the CDR3 reads CASWRAANTGELFF. Here the CDR3 DNA reads TGTGCCAGCTGGCGGGCCGCGAACACCGGGGAGCTGTTTTTT.

The chain employs TRBV5-4 and TRBJ2-3; TRBD2 agrees at 8 bases. Germline assignment: CDR1 SGHNT and CDR2 YYREEE (reference sequence). The CDR3 has 16 amino acids. With V trimmed by 4 bases and J by 0 bases, 7 bases remained unmatched. The CDR3 bases are TGTGCCAGCAGCGGAGTAGCGGGAAGCAGCACAGATACGCAGTATTTT. This translates into CASSGVAGSSTDTQYF.

V is TRBV28 and J is TRBJ2-1; D gene unclear. This CDR3 region has 11 residues. In germline, CDR1 is MDHEN, CDR2 SYDVKM. Trimming left V 9 bases short and J 3 bases short, with 6 bases between. The CDR3 loop reads CASGLYNEQFF. The CDR3, as DNA: TGTGCCAGTGGGCTCTACAATGAGCAGTTCTTC.

V and J are TRBV5-5 and TRBJ2-1; 13 bases fit TRBD2. The CDR3 is 15 amino acids. Germline V gives CDR1 SGHKS, CDR2 YYEKEE (reference sequence). After removal of 4 bases from V and 6 bases from J, the junction contained 4 bases not matched to a gene. CDR3 sequence reads: CASSRTSGSFNEQFF. Here the CDR3 DNA reads TGTGCCAGCAGCCGGACTAGCGGGAGTTTCAATGAGCAGTTCTTC.

This clone came up once. The chain couples TRBV18 to TRBJ2-2; no definite D call. Germline-derived CDR1 and CDR2 are KGHSH and LQKENI. Trimming pared 0 bases from V and 5 bases from J, leaving 10 bases between. The CDR3 has 15 residues. CDR3 sequence: CASSPPTVRTGELFF. In nucleotides, the CDR3 is TGTGCCAGCTCACCACCGACTGTAAGGACCGGGGAGCTGTTTTTT.

V and J are TRBV18 and TRBJ2-7; TRBD2 agrees at 10 bases. Germline CDR1 KGHSH, CDR2 LQKENI. Trimming cost V 3 bases and J 6 bases; bases outside gene matches: 2. The CDR3 length is 13 residues. In nucleotides, the CDR3 is TGTGCCAGCTCACCTGGACTAGCGGTCGAGCAGTACTTC. It is translated as CASSPGLAVEQYF.

This rearrangement joins TRBV9 to TRBJ2-2, with D possibly TRBD1 on 5 matching bases. V lost 3 bases and J 1 base, leaving 13 bases between the germline ends. The CDR3 length is 16 residues. The germline V gene has CDR1 SGDLS and CDR2 YYNGEE. The CDR3 DNA reads TGTGCCAGCAGCGCCAGACAGCTAAAGAACACCGGGGAGCTGTTTTTT. The encoded protein is CASSARQLKNTGELFF.

The chain employs TRBV4-1 and TRBJ1-1; possible D gene TRBD1, 6 bases. Trimming shortened V by 6 bases and J by 3 bases, and 11 bases separated the two germline ends. This CDR3 has 13 amino acids. Germline-derived CDR1 and CDR2 are MGHRA and YSYEKL. The CDR3 spells CASRNRVDTEAFF. The CDR3 bases are TGCGCCAGCAGAAACAGGGTTGACACTGAAGCTTTCTTT.